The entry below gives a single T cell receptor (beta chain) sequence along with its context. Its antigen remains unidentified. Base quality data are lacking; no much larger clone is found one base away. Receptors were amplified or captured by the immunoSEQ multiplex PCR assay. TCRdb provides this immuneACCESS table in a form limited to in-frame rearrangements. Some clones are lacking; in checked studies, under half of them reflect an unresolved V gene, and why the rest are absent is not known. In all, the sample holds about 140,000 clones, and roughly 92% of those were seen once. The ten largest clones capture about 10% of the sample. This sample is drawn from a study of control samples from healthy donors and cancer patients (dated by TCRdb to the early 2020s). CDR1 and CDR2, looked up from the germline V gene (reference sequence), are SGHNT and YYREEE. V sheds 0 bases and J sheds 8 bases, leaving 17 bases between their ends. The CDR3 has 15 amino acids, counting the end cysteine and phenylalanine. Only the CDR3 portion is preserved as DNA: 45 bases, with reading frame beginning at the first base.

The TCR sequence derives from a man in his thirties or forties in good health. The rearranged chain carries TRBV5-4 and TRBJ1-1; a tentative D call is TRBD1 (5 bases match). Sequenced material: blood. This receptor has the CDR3 CASSLGGRGEVEAFF. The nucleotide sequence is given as TGTGCCAGCAGCTTGGGGGGGAGAGGGGAGGTGGAAGCTTTCTTT.